A selection of T cell receptor beta chains follows, all from one sample in a study of T cell changes during pregnancy in multiple sclerosis. The table came from immunoSEQ multiplex PCR; TCRdb's copy has only in-frame clones and leaves some out. This table holds about 59,000 clones, 75% to 95% found once. The sample here was peripheral blood, taken before pregnancy. The receptors shown here come from a female donor with multiple sclerosis, enrolled in a pregnancy study. The CDR3 runs from the conserved cysteine through the conserved F or W. The D gene is left open where the match is weak. The size field is filled for only some rows; it gives once, few, many or a size class.

len: 14
v_gene: TRBV6-5
d_gene: TRBD1
abundance: -
j_gene: TRBJ1-6
CDR3aa: CASSTRQGGSPLHF
CDR3nt: TGTGCCAGCAGTACCCGACAGGGTGGCTCACCCCTCCACTTT

len: 14
v_gene: TRBV5-4
d_gene: -
abundance: -
j_gene: TRBJ1-2
CDR3aa: CASSFRQKDYGYTF
CDR3nt: TGTGCCAGCAGCTTTAGACAGAAGGACTATGGCTACACCTTC

len: 15
v_gene: TRBV19
d_gene: -
abundance: -
j_gene: TRBJ2-2
CDR3aa: CASSMRAGNTGELFF
CDR3nt: TGTGCCAGTAGTATGAGGGCAGGGAACACCGGGGAGCTGTTTTTT

len: 14
v_gene: TRBV27
d_gene: -
abundance: -
j_gene: TRBJ2-2
CDR3aa: CASSLMRGTGELFF
CDR3nt: TGTGCCAGCAGTTTAATGAGAGGAACCGGGGAGCTGTTTTTT

len: 15
v_gene: TRBV10-3
d_gene: -
abundance: -
j_gene: TRBJ1-1
CDR3aa: CAISGGQGNNTEAFF
CDR3nt: TGTGCCATCAGTGGGGGGCAGGGAAATAACACTGAAGCTTTCTTT

len: 16
v_gene: TRBV5-1
d_gene: TRBD2
abundance: -
j_gene: TRBJ2-3
CDR3aa: CASSFSSGGSTDTQYF
CDR3nt: TGCGCCAGCAGCTTCTCTAGCGGGGGGAGCACAGATACGCAGTATTTT

len: 17
v_gene: TRBV4-1
d_gene: -
abundance: -
j_gene: TRBJ1-5
CDR3aa: CASSQLLTGHSNQPQHF
CDR3nt: TGCGCCAGCAGCCAACTCCTCACAGGACATAGCAATCAGCCCCAGCATTTT

len: 15
v_gene: TRBV27
d_gene: -
abundance: once
j_gene: TRBJ1-3
CDR3aa: CASSLFWGAGNTIYF
CDR3nt: TGTGCCAGCAGTTTATTCTGGGGAGCCGGAAACACCATATATTTT

len: 14
v_gene: TRBV29-1
d_gene: -
abundance: -
j_gene: TRBJ2-3
CDR3aa: CSVVRTASTDTQYF
CDR3nt: TGCAGCGTTGTCAGGACAGCCAGCACAGATACGCAGTATTTT

len: 14
v_gene: TRBV25-1
d_gene: TRBD1
abundance: -
j_gene: TRBJ1-3
CDR3aa: CASRGTGAGNTIYF
CDR3nt: TGTGCCAGCAGAGGGACAGGTGCTGGAAACACCATATATTTT

len: 18
v_gene: TRBV5-1
d_gene: -
abundance: -
j_gene: TRBJ1-1
CDR3aa: CASSAAPVPGGMNTEAFF
CDR3nt: TGCGCCAGCAGCGCCGCCCCAGTGCCCGGCGGCATGAACACTGAAGCTTTCTTT

len: 14
v_gene: TRBV2
d_gene: TRBD2
abundance: -
j_gene: TRBJ2-1
CDR3aa: CASIPSGGGNEQFF
CDR3nt: TGTGCCAGCATCCCTAGCGGGGGTGGGAATGAGCAGTTCTTC

len: 14
v_gene: TRBV7-2
d_gene: -
abundance: -
j_gene: TRBJ1-1
CDR3aa: CASSLGRTDTEAFF
CDR3nt: TGTGCCAGCAGCTTAGGGAGAACGGACACTGAAGCTTTCTTT

len: 13
v_gene: TRBV4-2
d_gene: TRBD2
abundance: -
j_gene: TRBJ2-5
CDR3aa: CASSSPSGETQYF
CDR3nt: TGTGCCAGCAGCTCCCCTAGCGGAGAGACCCAGTACTTC

len: 13
v_gene: TRBV29-1
d_gene: -
abundance: -
j_gene: TRBJ1-2
CDR3aa: CSAARGANYGYTF
CDR3nt: TGCAGCGCCGCCAGGGGCGCTAACTATGGCTACACCTTC

len: 12
v_gene: TRBV2
d_gene: -
abundance: -
j_gene: TRBJ1-2
CDR3aa: CASSADSYGYTF
CDR3nt: TGTGCCAGCAGCGCAGACAGCTATGGCTACACCTTC

len: 15
v_gene: TRBV5-4
d_gene: TRBD2
abundance: -
j_gene: TRBJ2-5
CDR3aa: CASSRGLAGDETQYF
CDR3nt: TGTGCCAGCAGCCGGGGACTAGCGGGGGATGAGACCCAGTACTTC

len: 13
v_gene: TRBV7-9
d_gene: -
abundance: once
j_gene: TRBJ1-5
CDR3aa: CASSPQGDQPQHF
CDR3nt: TGTGCCAGCAGCCCCCAGGGTGATCAGCCCCAGCATTTT

len: 16
v_gene: TRBV4-3
d_gene: TRBD1
abundance: -
j_gene: TRBJ1-5
CDR3aa: CASSQTVDRGGQPQHF
CDR3nt: TGCGCCAGCAGCCAGACGGTGGACAGGGGCGGTCAGCCCCAGCATTTT

len: 13
v_gene: TRBV27
d_gene: TRBD1
abundance: -
j_gene: TRBJ2-7
CDR3aa: CASSLLGQYEQYF
CDR3nt: TGTGCCAGCAGTTTATTGGGACAGTACGAGCAGTACTTC

len: 15
v_gene: TRBV7-2
d_gene: -
abundance: -
j_gene: TRBJ2-7
CDR3aa: CASSFGTGPTYEQYF
CDR3nt: TGTGCCAGCAGCTTTGGAACAGGCCCAACCTACGAGCAGTACTTC

len: 15
v_gene: TRBV6-5
d_gene: -
abundance: -
j_gene: TRBJ1-2
CDR3aa: CASSPPTGANYGYTF
CDR3nt: TGTGCCAGCAGTCCCCCCACGGGGGCTAACTATGGCTACACCTTC

len: 16
v_gene: TRBV10-3
d_gene: TRBD1
abundance: -
j_gene: TRBJ2-7
CDR3aa: CATNRAGQGSLYEQYF
CDR3nt: TGTGCCACCAACCGAGCGGGACAGGGGTCGTTATACGAGCAGTACTTC

len: 20
v_gene: TRBV7-2
d_gene: -
abundance: -
j_gene: TRBJ1-1
CDR3aa: CASSLAVGGGLVGKNTEAFF
CDR3nt: TGTGCCAGCAGCTTAGCGGTCGGAGGGGGACTAGTCGGCAAGAACACTGAAGCTTTCTTT

len: 15
v_gene: TRBV6-1
d_gene: -
abundance: few
j_gene: TRBJ2-7
CDR3aa: CASSEGPGARYEQYF
CDR3nt: TGTGCCAGCAGTGAAGGGCCCGGAGCTCGCTACGAGCAGTACTTC

len: 16
v_gene: TRBV6-4
d_gene: TRBD1
abundance: -
j_gene: TRBJ2-1
CDR3aa: CASSLALSDRGDEQFF
CDR3nt: TGTGCCAGCAGTCTGGCCCTCTCAGACAGGGGGGATGAGCAGTTCTTC

len: 12
v_gene: TRBV7-2
d_gene: -
abundance: -
j_gene: TRBJ1-2
CDR3aa: CASSKQGLGYTF
CDR3nt: TGTGCCAGCAGCAAGCAGGGGTTGGGCTACACCTTC

len: 15
v_gene: TRBV7-2
d_gene: TRBD1
abundance: -
j_gene: TRBJ1-4
CDR3aa: CASSSGTARNEKLFF
CDR3nt: TGTGCCAGCAGCTCCGGGACAGCACGAAATGAAAAACTGTTTTTT

len: 13
v_gene: TRBV14
d_gene: -
abundance: -
j_gene: TRBJ1-6
CDR3aa: CASSPRGNSPLHF
CDR3nt: TGTGCCAGCAGCCCCAGGGGCAATTCACCCCTCCACTTT

len: 14
v_gene: TRBV7-2
d_gene: TRBD2
abundance: -
j_gene: TRBJ2-1
CDR3aa: CASSSRTSGGLQFF
CDR3nt: TGTGCCAGCAGCTCCCGGACTAGCGGGGGGCTCCAGTTCTTC

len: 14
v_gene: TRBV19
d_gene: -
abundance: -
j_gene: TRBJ2-1
CDR3aa: CASGSPLTGNEQFF
CDR3nt: TGTGCCAGCGGCAGCCCCCTCACGGGCAATGAGCAGTTCTTC

len: 14
v_gene: TRBV7-9
d_gene: -
abundance: -
j_gene: TRBJ1-5
CDR3aa: CASSFTGIFQPQHF
CDR3nt: TGTGCCAGCAGCTTTACGGGGATTTTTCAGCCCCAGCATTTT

len: 13
v_gene: TRBV4-3
d_gene: -
abundance: -
j_gene: TRBJ1-3
CDR3aa: CASSQGPGNTIYF
CDR3nt: TGCGCCAGCAGCCAAGGGCCCGGAAACACCATATATTTT

len: 16
v_gene: TRBV7-9
d_gene: TRBD2
abundance: once
j_gene: TRBJ2-3
CDR3aa: CASSLGSSGGSDTQYF
CDR3nt: TGTGCCAGCAGCTTAGGCTCTAGCGGGGGGTCAGATACGCAGTATTTT

len: 15
v_gene: TRBV5-1
d_gene: -
abundance: -
j_gene: TRBJ1-1
CDR3aa: CASSLGFSLNTEAFF
CDR3nt: TGCGCCAGCAGCTTGGGATTCAGTTTGAACACTGAAGCTTTCTTT

len: 15
v_gene: TRBV4-1
d_gene: -
abundance: -
j_gene: TRBJ2-1
CDR3aa: CASSQLTRIANEQFF
CDR3nt: TGCGCCAGCAGCCAGTTGACTAGAATTGCCAATGAGCAGTTCTTC

len: 15
v_gene: TRBV7-2
d_gene: TRBD1
abundance: few
j_gene: TRBJ2-5
CDR3aa: CASSLVDRSQETQYF
CDR3nt: TGTGCCAGCAGCTTAGTGGACAGGAGCCAAGAGACCCAGTACTTC

len: 16
v_gene: TRBV29-1
d_gene: TRBD2
abundance: -
j_gene: TRBJ2-3
CDR3aa: CSVEARQRGYTDTQYF
CDR3nt: TGCAGCGTTGAAGCCCGGCAGCGGGGTTACACAGATACGCAGTATTTT

len: 14
v_gene: TRBV5-4
d_gene: -
abundance: -
j_gene: TRBJ1-2
CDR3aa: CASSWGGGHYGYTF
CDR3nt: TGTGCCAGCAGCTGGGGAGGGGGGCACTATGGCTACACCTTC

len: 14
v_gene: TRBV7-8
d_gene: -
abundance: -
j_gene: TRBJ2-5
CDR3aa: CASSLAGIGETQYF
CDR3nt: TGTGCCAGCAGCTTAGCAGGAATCGGGGAGACCCAGTACTTC

len: 13
v_gene: TRBV7-6
d_gene: -
abundance: -
j_gene: TRBJ1-1
CDR3aa: CASSRTPNTEAFF
CDR3nt: TGTGCCAGCAGCCGCACACCGAACACTGAAGCTTTCTTT

len: 14
v_gene: TRBV5-6
d_gene: -
abundance: -
j_gene: TRBJ2-3
CDR3aa: CASSSRRYTDTQYF
CDR3nt: TGTGCCAGCAGCTCTAGAAGATACACAGATACGCAGTATTTT

len: 15
v_gene: TRBV6-5
d_gene: TRBD1
abundance: -
j_gene: TRBJ1-5
CDR3aa: CASSYSIQGGQPQHF
CDR3nt: TGTGCCAGCAGTTACTCGATACAAGGGGGCCAGCCCCAGCATTTT

len: 13
v_gene: TRBV7-8
d_gene: TRBD1
abundance: -
j_gene: TRBJ2-5
CDR3aa: CASGTGGIETQYF
CDR3nt: TGTGCCAGTGGGACAGGGGGTATAGAGACCCAGTACTTC

len: 15
v_gene: TRBV27
d_gene: -
abundance: -
j_gene: TRBJ1-1
CDR3aa: CASSSVWGGGTEAFF
CDR3nt: TGTGCCAGCAGTTCCGTTTGGGGGGGCGGGACTGAAGCTTTCTTT

len: 16
v_gene: TRBV5-6
d_gene: TRBD1
abundance: -
j_gene: TRBJ1-1
CDR3aa: CASSLWGTGVNTEAFF
CDR3nt: TGTGCCAGCAGCTTGTGGGGGACAGGGGTGAACACTGAAGCTTTCTTT